A selection of T cell receptor beta chains follows, all from one sample in a study of blood T cell repertoires in COVID-19. Repertoires were generated with immunoSEQ multiplex PCR, while TCRdb's copy carries only in-frame clones and drops some. The sample lists roughly 300,000 clones; over 75% were seen once. Source material: peripheral blood. The receptor set was obtained from a human donor in a cohort sampled during active COVID-19. CDR3s include the opening cysteine and the closing phenylalanine or tryptophan. The order of the fields is V gene, J gene, clone size, D gene, CDR3 protein, CDR3 DNA. D genes are given only for firm matches. Some rows mark clone size as missing; the rest say once, few, many or name a class of expanded clone.

TRBV5-1	TRBJ2-3	NA	TRBD2	CASRRAGGEADTQYF	TGCGCCAGCAGGAGGGCGGGAGGGGAAGCAGATACGCAGTATTTT
TRBV12-5	TRBJ2-7	once	TRBD2	CASGLGTLAGTYEQYF	TGTGCTAGTGGTTTGGGAACACTAGCGGGGACCTACGAGCAGTACTTC
TRBV6-2/TRBV6-3	TRBJ1-5	NA	NA	CASSYSGTIISLPQHF	TGTGCCAGCAGTTACTCTGGGACAATTATTTCTCTGCCCCAGCATTTT
TRBV24-1	TRBJ2-1	NA	TRBD2	CATSDPPGRNRNEQFF	TGTGCCACCAGTGACCCCCCCGGGAGGAATCGCAATGAGCAGTTCTTC
TRBV4-3	TRBJ1-6	NA	NA	CASSQSRSGAYNSPLHF	TGCGCCAGCAGCCAATCGCGCTCAGGGGCATATAATTCACCCCTCCACTTT
TRBV5-1	TRBJ2-7	NA	TRBD1	CASSFGAGTGGGEQYF	TGCGCCAGCAGCTTTGGCGCCGGGACAGGTGGTGGGGAGCAGTACTTC
TRBV10-3	TRBJ1-2	NA	NA	CAISAGTGRYGYTF	TGTGCCATCAGTGCTGGTACAGGTCGATATGGCTACACCTTC
TRBV9	TRBJ2-1	NA	NA	CASSLRDSSYNEQFF	TGTGCCAGCAGCCTGCGGGACTCCTCCTACAATGAGCAGTTCTTC
TRBV6-5	TRBJ1-1	NA	TRBD1	CASSPDRAKAFF	TGTGCCAGCAGTCCCGACAGGGCTAAAGCTTTCTTT
TRBV9	TRBJ2-3	NA	TRBD1	CASSAGQGSTDTQYF	TGTGCCAGCAGCGCAGGACAGGGAAGCACAGATACGCAGTATTTT
TRBV27	TRBJ2-7	few	TRBD1	CASSLGDRLYEQYF	TGTGCCAGCAGTTTAGGGGACAGACTTTACGAGCAGTACTTC
TRBV5-1	TRBJ1-2	NA	NA	CASSLGKIRQGILANYGYTF	TGCGCCAGCAGCTTGGGAAAGATTCGCCAGGGAATATTAGCTAACTATGGCTACACCTTC
TRBV19	TRBJ1-4	NA	TRBD1	CASSDPGQGGEKLFF	TGTGCCAGTAGCGATCCGGGACAGGGTGGCGAAAAACTGTTTTTT
TRBV18	TRBJ1-1	NA	NA	CASSPYMGEAFF	TGTGCCAGCTCACCTTATATGGGCGAAGCTTTCTTT
TRBV3-1/TRBV3-2	TRBJ1-5	NA	NA	CASSQGGGPQHF	TGTGCCAGCAGCCAGGGAGGTGGGCCCCAGCATTTT
TRBV6-5	TRBJ2-7	NA	TRBD2	CASSYSAGGTKEQYF	TGTGCCAGCAGTTACTCGGCGGGAGGGACGAAAGAGCAGTACTTC
TRBV4-1	TRBJ2-3	NA	NA	CASSLYTSTDTQYF	TGCGCCAGCAGCCTATATACTAGCACAGATACGCAGTATTTT
TRBV9	TRBJ1-6	NA	NA	CASSPNPGLNSPLHF	TGTGCCAGCAGCCCCAACCCGGGACTCAATTCACCCCTCCACTTT
TRBV29-1	TRBJ2-7	NA	TRBD2	CSVGSGPTYEQYF	TGCAGCGTTGGTAGCGGGCCCACCTACGAGCAGTACTTC
TRBV13	TRBJ2-3	many	NA	CASSSWVRDTQYF	TGTGCCAGCAGCTCGTGGGTCAGGGATACGCAGTATTTT
TRBV5-1	TRBJ2-1	once	TRBD1	CASSSPTGMDYNEQFF	TGCGCCAGCAGCTCCCCGACAGGGATGGATTACAATGAGCAGTTCTTC
TRBV3-1/TRBV3-2	TRBJ2-4	NA	NA	CASSQESGPKMDIQYF	TGTGCCAGCAGCCAAGAAAGCGGGCCCAAGATGGACATTCAGTACTTC
TRBV28	TRBJ2-6	NA	NA	CASSLITGALSGANVLTF	TGTGCCAGCAGTTTAATTACGGGAGCCCTCTCTGGGGCCAACGTCCTGACTTTC
TRBV19	TRBJ1-2	NA	NA	CASTHRALEGGYTF	TGTGCCAGTACCCACCGGGCCCTTGAGGGTGGCTACACCTTC
TRBV5-6	TRBJ1-5	NA	NA	CASSYSQSNQPQHF	TGTGCCAGCAGCTACAGCCAGAGCAATCAGCCCCAGCATTTT
TRBV19	TRBJ1-5	NA	NA	CASSRAQGGTSNQPQHF	TGTGCCAGTTCCAGAGCTCAGGGAGGGACTAGCAATCAGCCCCAGCATTTT
TRBV7-2	TRBJ1-5	NA	TRBD1	CASSGQGNQPQHF	TGTGCCAGCAGCGGACAGGGGAATCAGCCCCAGCATTTT
TRBV7-9	TRBJ2-3	few	NA	CASSSPTDTQYF	TGTGCCAGCAGCTCCCCGACAGATACGCAGTATTTT
TRBV28	TRBJ2-1	few	NA	CASTRSRLGGEQFF	TGTGCCAGCACACGGTCCCGGTTAGGGGGTGAGCAGTTCTTC
TRBV11-2	TRBJ2-5	NA	TRBD2	CASSLRLAGDGTQYF	TGTGCCAGCAGCTTAAGACTAGCCGGTGATGGGACCCAGTACTTC
TRBV6-5	TRBJ1-4	NA	NA	CASSYVLGKDEKLFF	TGTGCCAGCAGTTATGTCCTCGGGAAAGATGAAAAACTGTTTTTT
TRBV5-1	TRBJ2-5	NA	TRBD2	CASSLVAGGTQYF	TGCGCCAGCAGCTTGGTAGCGGGAGGGACCCAGTACTTC
TRBV5-1	TRBJ2-2	NA	TRBD2	CASSLQREAKTGELFF	TGCGCCAGCAGCTTGCAGCGGGAGGCCAAAACCGGGGAGCTGTTTTTT
TRBV5-1	TRBJ2-7	NA	TRBD2	CASSLAGTSRHEQYF	TGCGCCAGCAGCTTGGCCGGGACTAGCAGGCACGAGCAGTACTTC
TRBV7-6	TRBJ2-2	NA	TRBD2	CASSLVWGRAYPDTGELFF	TGTGCCAGCAGCTTAGTCTGGGGGAGGGCTTATCCGGACACCGGGGAGCTGTTTTTT
TRBV7-9	TRBJ1-6	NA	NA	CASSLGRHDSPLHF	TGTGCCAGCAGCCTCGGGAGGCACGATTCACCCCTCCACTTT
TRBV28	TRBJ2-7	once	NA	CASTGLYEQYF	TGTGCCAGTACGGGACTTTACGAGCAGTACTTC
TRBV6-5	TRBJ1-1	NA	NA	CASSVSGSRTEAFF	TGTGCCAGCAGCGTCTCAGGGTCCCGGACTGAAGCTTTCTTT
TRBV6-5	TRBJ2-4	NA	NA	CASRREAKNIQYF	TGTGCCAGCAGACGTGAGGCCAAAAACATTCAGTACTTC